This T cell receptor beta chain emerged from a study of blood T cells in healthy people across ages. PCR was performed a second time for about 7 to 12 cycles using a sample-barcoded 5' primer and a J-beta primer mix. TCRdb called the 5' RACE reads again in MiXCR, with one record for every CDR3 protein. The sample gives about 930,000 distinct CDR3 sequences, almost 30% of which show up once; roughly a tenth is in the top ten. J was trimmed by 5 bases and V by 7 bases; bases with no gene match: 7. This CDR3 comprises 13 residues. Germline V gene data show CDR1 as SQVTM and CDR2 as ANQGSEA. These records were also assigned to another study, of T cells of mothers and their children.

The chain couples TRBV29-1 to TRBJ2-3; TRBD2 matches 9 bases. The source of this sequence is a woman between 40 and 55 years old in good health. Specimen: blood. The CDR3 bases are TGCAGCGGTAGCGGGGGTCCTGGAGATACGCAGTATTTT. As protein: CSGSGGPGDTQYF.